This T cell receptor beta chain emerged from a study of cytomegalovirus exposure and HLA in healthy donors. The study's findings and limits: The study put 150 or so TCR beta chains on its list as cytomegalovirus-associated. With later analysis, a missense DCLRE1C variant became linked to TCR beta V- and J-gene trimming. Sequencing depth across donors, presence/absence analyses assumed, was roughly uniform.

The PCR used 60 Vbeta and 13 Jbeta primers. TCRdb's copy holds only in-frame clones and misses some; the assay was immunoSEQ multiplex PCR. The sample consists of a few hundred thousand clones, 80% of them appearing once. This clone was found once. What it recognizes is unknown. This CDR3 region has 14 residues. Germline assignment: CDR1 PRHDT and CDR2 FYEKMQ (reference sequence). V was shortened by 1 base and J by 1 base, with 7 bases between the two germline ends. The sequenced sample consisted of PBMCs. This TCR came from a girl under 10 years old in good health and CMV-seronegative. The chain uses TRBV13 and TRBJ1-2; D is undetermined. CDR3 sequence (DNA): TGTGCCAGCAGCTTAGTCGGGAGTAACTATGGCTACACCTTC. It is translated as CASSLVGSNYGYTF.